These 5 T cell receptor beta chains were all obtained from the same sample, sequenced in a study of post-analysis software for immune sequencing data (dated by TCRdb to the mid-2010s). Library preparation used PCR. The listed sequencing device is Illumina HiSeq 2500. Unique molecular identifiers were incorporated into TCR beta cDNA libraries to reduce PCR and sequencing biases. In TCRdb, the public reads were trimmed at Q25 with fastp and aligned with MiXCR, with productive beta chains retained. Rows matching on CDR3 protein sequence are summarized as one entry with the most common DNA and genes. The sample table holds 400,000 to 500,000 distinct CDR3 sequences, of which over 30% were seen once. Of the sample, 7.6% falls within the top ten clones. Their antigens are not known. Overall results and qualifications from the work: Several TRBV segments, including TRBV5-6, TRBV5-1 and TRBV20-1, were significantly more frequent in patients than controls.

The sample taken for sequencing was blood. These receptors were obtained from a girl aged 2 to 10 with multiple sclerosis.

This clonotype was seen a few times. J is TRBJ2-7 and V is TRBV7-9, with D unresolved. V gave up 5 bases and J gave up 0 bases, with 14 bases separating them. CDR1 is SEHNR and CDR2 is FQNEAQ in the germline V gene (reference sequence). The CDR3 consists of 15 residues. CDR3 region: CASSNHYSNSYEQYF. CDR3 nucleotide sequence: TGTGCCAGCAGCAACCACTATAGCAACTCCTACGAGCAGTACTTC.

The V and J genes are TRBV4-1 and TRBJ1-5, with a weak D call TRBD1 (5 bases). This CDR3 spans 14 amino acids. V lost 1 base and J lost 6, with 10 bases in between. Germline CDR1 is MGHRA and CDR2 is YSYEKL. The CDR3 region has the DNA TGCGCCAGCAGCCAAGGGACCAGGGTTCAGCCCCAGCATTTT. Amino acid sequence: CASSQGTRVQPQHF.

This sequence joins TRBV12-3 or TRBV12-4 and TRBJ2-1; TRBD2 might be the D (5 bases). V was clipped by 4 bases and J by 11 bases, with 9 bases between them. The CDR3 has 11 amino acids. CDR3 sequence (DNA): TGTGCCAGCAGTTCGACTATGCAGCAGTTCTTC. Its translation: CASSSTMQQFF.

As DNA, the CDR3 is TGCAGTGCTCCGACTAGCGGGGGGGCCCAAGATACGCAGTATTTT. This sequence encodes CSAPTSGGAQDTQYF. The chain joins TRBV20-1 to TRBJ2-3, with TRBD2 matching 14 bases. Trimming cost V 5 bases and J 5 bases; bases outside gene matches: 6. The CDR3 has 15 amino acids. Per the germline V gene, CDR1 is DFQATT and CDR2 is SNEGSKA (reference sequence).

This clonotype was detected only a few times. At one end the junction does not follow the germline gene, possibly because of a read error. In DNA form, the CDR3 reads TGCGGCGTTGCGGAGGGTAGCTACCTAGGGGAGACCCAGTACTTC. It translates to CGVAEGSYLGETQYF. The genes are TRBV29-1 and TRBJ2-5; possibly TRBD2 for D (6 bases). This CDR3 is built from 15 residues. CDR1 SQVTM and CDR2 ANQGSEA come from the germline V gene.